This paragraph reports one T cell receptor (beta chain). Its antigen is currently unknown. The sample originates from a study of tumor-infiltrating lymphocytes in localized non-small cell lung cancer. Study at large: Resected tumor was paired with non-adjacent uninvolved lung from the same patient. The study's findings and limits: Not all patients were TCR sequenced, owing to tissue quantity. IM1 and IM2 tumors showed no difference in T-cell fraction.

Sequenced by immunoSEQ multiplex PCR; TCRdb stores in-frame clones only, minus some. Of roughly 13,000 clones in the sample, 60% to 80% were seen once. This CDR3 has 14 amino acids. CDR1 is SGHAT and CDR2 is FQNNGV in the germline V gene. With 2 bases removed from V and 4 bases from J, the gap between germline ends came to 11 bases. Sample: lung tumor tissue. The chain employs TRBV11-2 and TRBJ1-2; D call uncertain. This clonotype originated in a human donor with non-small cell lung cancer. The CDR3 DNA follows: TGTGCCAGCAGCTTAAGCGGCAGCAGCTATGGCTACACCTTC. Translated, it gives CASSLSGSSYGYTF.